The 4 T cell receptor beta chains below all came from one sample that was sequenced in a study of blood T cell repertoires in COVID-19. Repertoires were generated with immunoSEQ multiplex PCR, while TCRdb's copy carries only in-frame clones and drops some. The sample has 150,000 or so clones; 60% to 80% are singletons. Sequencing was carried out using PBMCs or T cells enriched from blood (not recorded which). The receptors were gathered from a woman aged 45-65 years who had recovered from COVID-19.

The chain recombines TRBV19 with TRBJ2-2; 8 nucleotides match TRBD1. Germline V gene lookup returns CDR1 LNHDA and CDR2 SQIVND (reference sequence). The CDR3 has 17 amino acids. Trimming removed 5 bases from V and 0 bases from J; junction bases left unmatched: 8. This chain's CDR3 is CASSHPPTGANTGELFF. CDR3 sequence (DNA): TGTGCCAGTAGTCACCCCCCGACAGGGGCGAACACCGGGGAGCTGTTTTTT.

This chain joins TRBV5-4 and TRBJ2-5; 8 bases fit TRBD2. The junction had 13 bases not matched to a gene; V was cut back by 3 bases and J by 6 bases. There are 16 residues in the CDR3. Germline lookup yields CDR1 SGHNT and CDR2 YYREEE (reference sequence). This chain's CDR3 is CASSSEGSGVVKTQYF. Here the CDR3 DNA reads TGTGCCAGCAGCTCGGAGGGTAGCGGGGTAGTAAAGACCCAGTACTTC. Based on the CDR3 plus reference TRBV5-4 and TRBJ2-5, the full variable domain is ETGVTQSPTHLIKTRGQQVTLRCSSQSGHNTVSWYQQALGQGPQFIFQYYREEENGRGNFPPRFSGLQFPNYSSELNVNALELDDSALYLCASSSEGSGVVKTQYFGPGTRLLVL.

V is TRBV6-5 and J is TRBJ2-7; tentatively, D is TRBD1 (6 bases). The V end was cut by 4 bases, the J end by 6 bases, with 19 bases between. The CDR3 has 15 residues. Germline V lookup: CDR1 MNHEY, CDR2 SVGAGI. The CDR3 is CASSSELDSRLEQYF. Written as DNA, the CDR3 is TGTGCCAGCAGTTCAGAGTTGGACAGTCGGCTCGAGCAGTACTTC.

V and J are TRBV11-1 and TRBJ1-2; 8 nucleotides align to TRBD1. Germline lookup yields CDR1 SGHAT and CDR2 FQDESV (reference sequence). This CDR3 has 14 residues. After removal of 5 bases from V and 7 bases from J, the junction contained 9 bases not matched to a gene. The CDR3 spells CASSPRGQGGGYTF. In DNA, the CDR3 is TGTGCCAGCAGCCCGAGAGGACAGGGAGGTGGCTACACCTTC.